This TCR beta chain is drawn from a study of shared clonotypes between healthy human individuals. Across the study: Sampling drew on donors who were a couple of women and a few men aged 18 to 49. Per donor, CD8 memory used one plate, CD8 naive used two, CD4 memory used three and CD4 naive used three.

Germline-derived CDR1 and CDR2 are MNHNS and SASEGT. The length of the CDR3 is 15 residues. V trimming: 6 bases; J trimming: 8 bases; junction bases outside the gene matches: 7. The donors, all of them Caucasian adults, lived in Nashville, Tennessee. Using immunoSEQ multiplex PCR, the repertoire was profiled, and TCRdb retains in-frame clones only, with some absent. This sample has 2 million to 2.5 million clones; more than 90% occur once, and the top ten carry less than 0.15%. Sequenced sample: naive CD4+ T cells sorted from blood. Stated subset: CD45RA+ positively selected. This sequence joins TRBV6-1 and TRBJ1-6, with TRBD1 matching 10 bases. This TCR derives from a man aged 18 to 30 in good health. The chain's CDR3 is CASSAMGQGHSPLHF. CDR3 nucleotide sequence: TGTGCCAGCAGCGCAATGGGACAGGGGCATTCACCCCTCCACTTT.